This T cell receptor (beta chain) derives from a study of blood T cells in healthy people across ages. V was shortened by 0 bases and J by 4 bases, with 5 bases between the two germline ends. The CDR3 sequence is 13 residues long. Germline V gene sequence: CDR1 LGHNA, CDR2 YSLEER. Primed by a sample-barcoded 5' primer and a J-beta primer mix, a second PCR proceeded for roughly 6 to 12 cycles. Every cDNA was tagged by a template-switch adaptor with 12 random nucleotides. TCRdb recomputed calls from the 5' RACE reads with MiXCR, one row per CDR3 protein. The repertoire consists of just under 550,000 distinct CDR3 sequences, with about 25% occurring once and the leading ten covering around 10%. The data also belong to a second study, concerning T cells of mothers and their children. From that report: The donor cohort consisted of three healthy Caucasian mothers and their six children.

The sequence was obtained from a boy younger than 18 in good health. The genes are TRBV4-3 and TRBJ2-3; no clear D gene. The sequenced sample consisted of blood. CDR3 DNA sequence: TGCGCCAGCAGCCAAGATAAACCAGATACGCAGTATTTT. Its translation: CASSQDKPDTQYF.